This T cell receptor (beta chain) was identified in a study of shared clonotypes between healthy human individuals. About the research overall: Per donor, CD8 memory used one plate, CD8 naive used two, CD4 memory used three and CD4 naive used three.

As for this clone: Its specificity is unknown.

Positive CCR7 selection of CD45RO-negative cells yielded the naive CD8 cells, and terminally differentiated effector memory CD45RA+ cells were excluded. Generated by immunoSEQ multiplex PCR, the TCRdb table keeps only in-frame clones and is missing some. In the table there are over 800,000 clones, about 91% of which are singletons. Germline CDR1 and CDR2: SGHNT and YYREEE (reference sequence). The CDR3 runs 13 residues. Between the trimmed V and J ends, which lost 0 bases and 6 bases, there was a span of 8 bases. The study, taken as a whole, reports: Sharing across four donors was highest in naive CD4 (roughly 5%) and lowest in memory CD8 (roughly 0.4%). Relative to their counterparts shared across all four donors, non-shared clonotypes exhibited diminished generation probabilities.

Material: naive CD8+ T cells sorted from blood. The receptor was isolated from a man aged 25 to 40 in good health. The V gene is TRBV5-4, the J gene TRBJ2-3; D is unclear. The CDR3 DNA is TGTGCCAGCAGCTTGGGACTTACGGATACGCAGTATTTT. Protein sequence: CASSLGLTDTQYF. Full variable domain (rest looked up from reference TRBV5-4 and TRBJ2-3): ETGVTQSPTHLIKTRGQQVTLRCSSQSGHNTVSWYQQALGQGPQFIFQYYREEENGRGNFPPRFSGLQFPNYSSELNVNALELDDSALYLCASSLGLTDTQYFGPGTRLTVL.